These T cell receptor beta chains were read from a single sample in a study of T cell responses to AZD1222 COVID-19 vaccine. Using immunoSEQ multiplex PCR, the repertoire was profiled, and TCRdb retains in-frame clones only, with some absent. The repertoire holds 110,000 to 150,000 clones, with just over 90% as singletons. This material consisted of peripheral blood, taken on day 0 of MenACWY control vaccination. All receptors come from an adult in good health. Both conserved end residues are part of each CDR3. The D gene is left open where the match is weak. Size tells how often a clone was seen (once, few, many) or the class of an expanded clone, and some rows leave it out.

NA	TRBD2	TRBV15	TRBJ2-2	TGTGCCACCAGCTCCGGGACGGGGGGGGCCGGGGAGCTGTTTTTT	CATSSGTGGAGELFF
NA	NA	TRBV19	TRBJ2-1	TGTGCCAGTAGTATAGGCCTCTGGAGCTCCTACAATGAGCAGTTCTTC	CASSIGLWSSYNEQFF
NA	TRBD1	TRBV7-3	TRBJ1-1	TGTGCCAGCAGCCCCAACCCGGGACAGATAATCAACACTGAAGCTTTCTTT	CASSPNPGQIINTEAFF
NA	TRBD1	TRBV18	TRBJ1-3	TGTGCCAGCTCCCCCGACAGGGTGGAAGGAAACACCATATATTTT	CASSPDRVEGNTIYF
once	NA	TRBV5-1	TRBJ2-1	TGCGCCAGCAGCCCCGACTATGCCTCCTACAATGAGCAGTTCTTC	CASSPDYASYNEQFF
once	NA	TRBV6-1	TRBJ1-6	TGTGCCAGCAGTGATAAAGTTGGATCACCCCTCCACTTT	CASSDKVGSPLHF
NA	TRBD2	TRBV19	TRBJ2-3	TGTGCCAGTAGCAATCTGGGACTAGCGGCTGATACGCAGTATTTT	CASSNLGLAADTQYF
NA	NA	TRBV3-1/TRBV3-2	TRBJ1-4	TGTGCCAGCAGCAGCCGCACCGGGGAGGCAAACAAAAAACTGTTTTTT	CASSSRTGEANKKLFF
NA	TRBD1	TRBV5-1	TRBJ1-4	TGCGCCAGCAGCTTGGGATACAGGGGATCGGGTGAAAAACTGTTTTTT	CASSLGYRGSGEKLFF
NA	TRBD1	TRBV6-6	TRBJ1-3	TGTGCCAGCAGGACCGGGACAGGTCCCGGAAACACCATATATTTT	CASRTGTGPGNTIYF
NA	NA	TRBV14	TRBJ2-7	TGTGCCAGCAGCCAGTCCCGGGATCCTCCTCAGATCTACGAGCAGTACTTC	CASSQSRDPPQIYEQYF
NA	TRBD1	TRBV15	TRBJ1-2	TGTGCCACCAGCAGAGATCCAGGGGGCAGTGGCTACACCTTC	CATSRDPGGSGYTF
NA	NA	TRBV7-3	TRBJ2-7	TGTGCCAGCAGCTTATACTCTGCGGGGCCCCCCTACGAGCAGTACTTC	CASSLYSAGPPYEQYF
NA	TRBD1	TRBV6-5	TRBJ1-1	TGTGCCAGCAGAGAGACAGGGACGGTCACTGAAGCTTTCTTT	CASRETGTVTEAFF
NA	NA	TRBV6-2/TRBV6-3	TRBJ2-3	TGTGCCAGCAGTTACTCTAGCACAGATACGCAGTATTTT	CASSYSSTDTQYF
NA	TRBD1	TRBV19	TRBJ1-5	TGTGCCAGTAAGCGGACCCGGGACAGAAATCAGCCCCAGCATTTT	CASKRTRDRNQPQHF
once	TRBD1	TRBV9	TRBJ2-5	TGTGCCAGCAGCCAGAGGGACAGGCCCGCAGAGACCCAGTACTTC	CASSQRDRPAETQYF
NA	TRBD1	TRBV7-3	TRBJ2-2	TGTGCCAGCAGCTTGACAGGGTCCGGGGAGCTGTTTTTT	CASSLTGSGELFF
NA	NA	TRBV15	TRBJ2-5	TGTGCCACCAGCAGAGTAGGGCAGAGCCAAGAGACCCAGTACTTC	CATSRVGQSQETQYF
NA	NA	TRBV3-1/TRBV3-2	TRBJ1-2	TGTGCCAGCAGCCAGGGTCAACGGAACCATAACTATGGCTACACCTTC	CASSQGQRNHNYGYTF
NA	NA	TRBV6-5	TRBJ1-1	TGTGCCAGCAGTACTACAGGGTTGAACACTGAAGCTTTCTTT	CASSTTGLNTEAFF
NA	TRBD1	TRBV3-1/TRBV3-2	TRBJ1-3	TGTGCCAGCAGCAACCGGGACAGCTCTGGAAACACCATATATTTT	CASSNRDSSGNTIYF
NA	TRBD1	TRBV19	TRBJ1-5	TGTGCCAGTAGATCGACGCCCTTGACAGGGGGCAATCAGCCCCAGCATTTT	CASRSTPLTGGNQPQHF
NA	NA	TRBV5-1	TRBJ1-1	TGCGCCAGCAGCTTGGACAGGTACTCGAACACTGAAGCTTTCTTT	CASSLDRYSNTEAFF
NA	NA	TRBV9	TRBJ1-5	TGTGCCAGCAGCGTAGCAGGGGGCAATCAGCCCCAGCATTTT	CASSVAGGNQPQHF
NA	NA	TRBV5-1	TRBJ2-7	TGCGCCAGCAGCTTGGATCCAGGCAAATCCTACGAGCAGTACTTC	CASSLDPGKSYEQYF
once	NA	TRBV5-1	TRBJ1-2	TGCGCCAGCAGCTTGGGGGGAGATGGCTACACCTTC	CASSLGGDGYTF
NA	NA	TRBV30	TRBJ1-5	TGTGCCTGGAGTGTTGATAGCAATCAGCCCCAGCATTTT	CAWSVDSNQPQHF
NA	NA	TRBV19	TRBJ1-5	TGTGCCAGTAGTATCGACTGGGATTTCGATCAGCCCCAGCATTTT	CASSIDWDFDQPQHF
NA	NA	TRBV5-8	TRBJ2-1	TGTGCCAGCAGCTTCAACGGGCAGGGGTACCCTCAGTTCTTC	CASSFNGQGYPQFF
once	TRBD1	TRBV2	TRBJ1-2	TGTGCCAGCTGGACGGGACAGGGAGGGAATGGCTACACCTTC	CASWTGQGGNGYTF
NA	TRBD1	TRBV7-2	TRBJ1-2	TGTGCCAGCAGCGGACAGGGAATTTCTGGCTACACCTTC	CASSGQGISGYTF
few	NA	TRBV5-1	TRBJ1-2	TGCGCCAGCAGCCCCGGACAGCCCGACCTGGGGACCTTC	CASSPGQPDLGTF